The 10 T cell receptor beta chains reported below all come from one sample, sequenced in a study of CD8+CD57+ T cells in acquired aplastic anemia. Using genomic DNA as the template, TCR beta VDJ and CDR3 profiling was carried out. TCRdb itself ran the reads through MiXCR, one entry per CDR3 protein. The data show tens of thousands of distinct CDR3 sequences, with over 35% seen just once and approximately 61% held by the top ten. The sample was sorted CD4+, CD8+, or CD8+CD57+ T cells (not recorded which) from PBMCs. Receptor source: a human donor in good health, serving as a control.

This clonotype was seen only a few times. This chain uses TRBV6-5 with TRBJ2-2; D is unresolved. V was trimmed by 3 bases and J by 6 bases, leaving 2 bases between them. The CDR3 consists of 11 residues. CDR1 and CDR2 from the germline V gene are MNHEY and SVGAGI. The CDR3 sequence is CASSYPGELFF. The CDR3 DNA reads as TGTGCCAGCAGTTATCCCGGGGAGCTGTTTTTT.

The rearrangement uses TRBV19 and TRBJ1-2; no clear D. The CDR3 sequence is 10 residues long. Germline V CDR1 and CDR2: LNHDA, SQIVND (reference sequence). The V end lost 5 bases, the J end lost 12 bases, and 10 bases lay between the germline ends. The CDR3 nucleotides read TGTGCCAGTAGTTACCTTGGGGACACCTTC. It codes for CASSYLGDTF.

The CDR3 DNA reads TGTGCCATCAGCGGACAGGGGATTAGGCAGCCCCAGCATTTT. Translation: CAISGQGIRQPQHF. The V call is TRBV10-3, the J call TRBJ1-5, with 9 bases aligning to TRBD1. The J segment lost 7 bases and the V segment lost 6 bases, leaving 7 bases of the junction unmatched. The CDR3 runs to 14 residues. Germline V gives CDR1 ENHRY, CDR2 SYGVKD.

This clonotype was found many times. This sequence joins TRBV12-3 or TRBV12-4 and TRBJ1-2, with D perhaps matching TRBD1 (5 bases). The CDR3 totals 10 residues. V was pared by 8 bases and J by 8 bases, with 9 bases between. The CDR3, as DNA: TGTGCCAGCCGAGGGGCCGGCTACACCTTC. This gives the protein CASRGAGYTF.

As for this clonotype: A clone one base away is much larger, so this may be a read error. The chain couples TRBV12-3 or TRBV12-4 to TRBJ2-7; D is unclear. CDR3 size: 13 residues. The V end lost 6 bases, the J end lost 4 bases, and 13 bases lay between the germline ends. The CDR3 loop is CASSLNDWYEQYF. For the CDR3, the DNA is TGTGCCAGCAGCCTCAACGACTGGTACGAGCAGTACTTC.

The table lists this clonotype with many counts. As DNA, the CDR3 is TGCAGTGCTAGAGATGCGCGCAGCGACACTGAAGCTTTCTTT. Its protein is CSARDARSDTEAFF. The chain employs TRBV20-1 and TRBJ1-1; no reliable D call. Germline-derived CDR1 and CDR2 are DFQATT and SNEGSKA (reference sequence). The CDR3 is 14 amino acids. The ends were cut back, 0 bases at V and 3 bases at J, with 11 bases in the middle.

V is TRBV29-1 and J is TRBJ2-5, with unresolved D. V dropped 8 bases and J dropped 4 bases, with 23 bases sitting between them. Germline loops: CDR1 SQVTM, CDR2 ANQGSEA. This CDR3 has 15 amino acids. The CDR3 loop reads CSPLVGCQGRETQYF. The CDR3, as DNA: TGCAGCCCACTGGTCGGGTGCCAAGGCCGAGAGACCCAGTACTTC.

The rearrangement uses TRBV11-2 and TRBJ1-2, with D perhaps matching TRBD1 (6 bases). V was clipped by 4 bases and J by 0 bases, with 9 bases between them. The V gene's germline CDR1 is SGHAT and CDR2 FQNNGV. CDR3 length equals 14 residues. Here the CDR3 DNA reads TGTGCCAGCAGCTCCGGACAGTCTAACTATGGCTACACCTTC. It yields the protein CASSSGQSNYGYTF.

There are many counts of this clonotype. This chain links TRBV12-3 or TRBV12-4 with TRBJ1-2, with 7 bases matching TRBD1. The V segment lost 7 bases and the J segment 8 bases; nucleotides outside the gene matches: 13. The CDR3 sequence is 14 residues long. The chain's CDR3 is CASTLGQSVRGYTF. The CDR3 DNA is TGTGCCAGCACCTTGGGACAGTCCGTCCGGGGCTACACCTTC.

This clonotype showed up just once. The chain employs TRBV10-1 and TRBJ2-5, with D maybe TRBD1 (8 bases). Trimming removed 6 bases from V and 4 bases from J, with 12 bases in between. The CDR3 is 13 residues long. Per germline, CDR1 WNHNN and CDR2 SYGVQD (reference sequence). The CDR3 is CASRQGGGETQYF. CDR3 DNA: TGCGCCAGCAGACAGGGGGGGGGAGAGACCCAGTACTTC.